This T cell receptor beta chain is from a study of shared clonotypes between healthy human individuals. The ends lost 0 bases at V and 7 bases at J; junction bases unmatched: 10. This CDR3 comprises 16 residues. The V gene's germline CDR1 is SGHDT and CDR2 YYEEEE. Points from the study as a whole: In general, naive subsets displayed greater estimated richness than memory subsets did.

Comment on this clone: Its antigen is still unknown.

The assay used deep level. Produced via immunoSEQ multiplex PCR; TCRdb's table is partial and in-frame only. The table lists about 590,000 clones, about 95% of them singletons. Naive CD8 populations comprised CD45RO-negative cells positively selected for CCR7, excluding terminally differentiated effector memory CD45RA+ cells. The chain combines TRBV5-6 with TRBJ2-7; 10 nucleotides match TRBD1. The clonotype originates from a woman aged 25 to 39 in good health. The source material was naive CD8+ T cells sorted from blood. The CDR3 here is CASSLGSGQGFWEQYF. CDR3 nucleotides: TGTGCCAGCAGCTTGGGATCGGGACAGGGGTTTTGGGAGCAGTACTTC.